This T cell receptor (beta chain) was retrieved from a study of blood T cell repertoires in COVID-19. Repertoires were generated with immunoSEQ multiplex PCR, while TCRdb's copy carries only in-frame clones and drops some. In the table there are roughly 200,000 clones, roughly 80% of which are singletons. Sequencing was carried out using peripheral blood. The source of this sequence is a woman in her forties with COVID-19, enrolled during active disease.

As DNA, the CDR3 is TGTGCCACCAGTCCCAGCAGCGGGGGTAGCTCCTACAATGAGCAGTTCTTC. Amino acid sequence: CATSPSSGGSSYNEQFF. The chain uses TRBV24-1 and TRBJ2-1, with 8 bases aligning to TRBD2. V dropped 6 bases and J dropped 0; count of bases not matched to a gene: 9. The CDR3 runs 17 residues. From germline, CDR1 is KGHDR and CDR2 SFDVKD.